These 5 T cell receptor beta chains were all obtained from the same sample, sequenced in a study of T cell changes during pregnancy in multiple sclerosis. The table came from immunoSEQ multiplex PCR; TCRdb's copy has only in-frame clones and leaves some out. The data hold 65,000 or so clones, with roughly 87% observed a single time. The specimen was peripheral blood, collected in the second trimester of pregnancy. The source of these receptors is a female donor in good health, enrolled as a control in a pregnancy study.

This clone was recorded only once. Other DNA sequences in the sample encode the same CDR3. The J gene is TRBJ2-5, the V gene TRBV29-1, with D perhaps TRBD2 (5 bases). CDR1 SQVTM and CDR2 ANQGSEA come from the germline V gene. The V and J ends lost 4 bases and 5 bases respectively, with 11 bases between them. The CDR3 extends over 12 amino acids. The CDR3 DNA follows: TGCAGCGTTGCAGGAGGTCCCGAGACCCAGTACTTC. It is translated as CSVAGGPETQYF.

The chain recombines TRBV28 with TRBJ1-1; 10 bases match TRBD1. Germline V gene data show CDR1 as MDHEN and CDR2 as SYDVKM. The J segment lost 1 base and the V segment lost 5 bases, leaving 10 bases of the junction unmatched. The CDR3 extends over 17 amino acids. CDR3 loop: CASSPSGTGVSNTEAFF. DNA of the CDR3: TGTGCCAGCAGTCCATCCGGGACAGGGGTCTCGAACACTGAAGCTTTCTTT.

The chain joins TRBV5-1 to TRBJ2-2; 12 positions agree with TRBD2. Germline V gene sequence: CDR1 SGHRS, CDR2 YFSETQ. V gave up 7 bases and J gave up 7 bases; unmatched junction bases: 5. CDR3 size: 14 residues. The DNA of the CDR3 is TGCGCCAGCCGACTAGCGGGAGCCCTCGGGGAGCTGTTTTTT. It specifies CASRLAGALGELFF.

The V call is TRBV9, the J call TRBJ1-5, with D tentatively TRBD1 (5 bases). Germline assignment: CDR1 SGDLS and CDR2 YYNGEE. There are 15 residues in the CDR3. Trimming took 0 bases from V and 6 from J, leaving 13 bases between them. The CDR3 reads CASSVGAGSGQPQHF. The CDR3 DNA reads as TGTGCCAGCAGCGTAGGGGCAGGGTCAGGTCAGCCCCAGCATTTT.

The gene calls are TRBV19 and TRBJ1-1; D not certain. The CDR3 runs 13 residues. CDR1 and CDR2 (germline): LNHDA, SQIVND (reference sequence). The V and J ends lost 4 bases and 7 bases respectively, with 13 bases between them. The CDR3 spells CASSTGNKVEAFF. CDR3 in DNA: TGTGCCAGTAGTACGGGAAACAAGGTTGAAGCTTTCTTT.